This entry concerns a single T cell receptor (beta chain). CD45RO-negative, CCR7-selected cells formed the naive CD8 fraction, which excluded terminally differentiated effector memory CD45RA+ cells. This entry is derived from a study of shared clonotypes between healthy human individuals. The CDR3 runs to 16 residues. Germline lookup yields CDR1 SGDLS and CDR2 YYNGEE. J lost 6 bases, V lost 4 bases, and 10 bases had no gene match. Each subset's genomic DNA was shared equally among a number of immunoSEQ plates. Libraries were prepared by immunoSEQ multiplex PCR; TCRdb keeps only in-frame clonotypes and omits some of them. Found here are more than 2 million clones, approximately 94% of them singletons; the top ten hold around 1.1%.

This clonotype originated in a man between 18 and 35 years old in good health. The specimen sequenced was naive CD8+ T cells sorted from blood. V and J are TRBV9 and TRBJ1-4; 9 positions match TRBD1. CDR3 protein: CASSITQGAVDEKLFF. Here the CDR3 DNA reads TGTGCCAGCAGCATAACACAGGGGGCGGTGGATGAAAAACTGTTTTTT.